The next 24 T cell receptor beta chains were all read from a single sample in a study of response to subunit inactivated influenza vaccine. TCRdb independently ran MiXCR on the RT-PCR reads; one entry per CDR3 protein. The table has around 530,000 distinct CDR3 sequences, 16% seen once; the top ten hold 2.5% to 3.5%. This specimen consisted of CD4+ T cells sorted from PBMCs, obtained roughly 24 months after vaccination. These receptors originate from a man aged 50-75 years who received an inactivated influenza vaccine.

As DNA, the CDR3 is TGCAGTGCTAGAGATTTTAACAGGGGGTACGAAGATACGCAGTATTTT. This codes for CSARDFNRGYEDTQYF. The V gene is TRBV20-1, the J gene TRBJ2-3, with 8 bases identical to TRBD1. The CDR3 sequence is 16 residues long. V trimming: 0 bases; J trimming: 5 bases; junction bases outside the gene matches: 10. Germline CDR1 is DFQATT and CDR2 is SNEGSKA (reference sequence).

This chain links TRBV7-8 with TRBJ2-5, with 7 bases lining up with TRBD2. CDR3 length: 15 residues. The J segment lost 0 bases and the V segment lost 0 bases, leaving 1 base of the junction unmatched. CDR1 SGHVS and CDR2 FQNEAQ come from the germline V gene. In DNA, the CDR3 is TGTGCCAGCAGCTTAGCGGGGGGGAACCAAGAGACCCAGTACTTC. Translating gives CASSLAGGNQETQYF.

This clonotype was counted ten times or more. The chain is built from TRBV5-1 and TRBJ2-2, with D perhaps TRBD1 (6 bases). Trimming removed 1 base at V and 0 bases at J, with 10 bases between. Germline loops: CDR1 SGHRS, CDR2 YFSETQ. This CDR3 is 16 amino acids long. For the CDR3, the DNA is TGCGCCAGCAGCTTGTTTGGGGACACGAACACCGGGGAGCTGTTTTTT. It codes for CASSLFGDTNTGELFF.

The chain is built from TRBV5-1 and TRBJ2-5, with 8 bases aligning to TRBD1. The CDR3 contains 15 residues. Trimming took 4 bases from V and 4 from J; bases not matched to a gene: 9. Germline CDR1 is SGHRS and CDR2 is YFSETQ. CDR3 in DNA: TGCGCCAGCAGCCACCCAAGGGACAGGAGAGAGACCCAGTACTTC. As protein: CASSHPRDRRETQYF. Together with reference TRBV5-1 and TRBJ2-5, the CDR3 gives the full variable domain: KAGVTQTPRYLIKTRGQQVTLSCSPISGHRSVSWYQQTPGQGLQFLFEYFSETQRNKGNFPGRFSGRQFSNSRSEMNVSTLELGDSALYLCASSHPRDRRETQYFGPGTRLLVL.

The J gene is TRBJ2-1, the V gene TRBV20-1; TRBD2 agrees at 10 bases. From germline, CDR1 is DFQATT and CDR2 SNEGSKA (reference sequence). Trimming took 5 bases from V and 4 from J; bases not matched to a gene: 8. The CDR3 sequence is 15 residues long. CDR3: CSAGNSAGGYNEQFF. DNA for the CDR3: TGCAGTGCTGGCAATTCAGCGGGAGGGTACAATGAGCAGTTCTTC.

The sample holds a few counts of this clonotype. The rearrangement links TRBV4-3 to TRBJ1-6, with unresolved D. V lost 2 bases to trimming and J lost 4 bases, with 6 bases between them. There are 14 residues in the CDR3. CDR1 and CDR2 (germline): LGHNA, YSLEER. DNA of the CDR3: TGCGCCAGCAGCCAATGGGTGTATAATTCACCCCTCCACTTT. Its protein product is CASSQWVYNSPLHF.

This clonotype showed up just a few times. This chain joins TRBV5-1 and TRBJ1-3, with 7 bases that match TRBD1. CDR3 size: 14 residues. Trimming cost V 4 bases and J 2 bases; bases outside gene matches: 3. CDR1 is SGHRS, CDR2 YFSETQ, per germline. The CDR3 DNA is TGCGCCAGCAGCGCCGACAGGGCTGGAAACACCATATATTTT. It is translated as CASSADRAGNTIYF.

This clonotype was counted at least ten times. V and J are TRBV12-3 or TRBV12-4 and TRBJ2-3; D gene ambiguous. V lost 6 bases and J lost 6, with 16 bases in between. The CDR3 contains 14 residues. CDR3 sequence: CASRALIGADTQYF. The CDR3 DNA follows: TGTGCCAGCAGGGCCCTCATCGGCGCGGATACGCAGTATTTT.

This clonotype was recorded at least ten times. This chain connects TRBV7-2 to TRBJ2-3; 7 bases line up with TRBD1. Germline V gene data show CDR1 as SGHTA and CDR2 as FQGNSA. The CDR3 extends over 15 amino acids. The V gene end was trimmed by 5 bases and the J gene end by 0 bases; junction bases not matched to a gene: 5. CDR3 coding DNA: TGTGCCAGCAGCAGAGGGACAGTGAGCACAGATACGCAGTATTTT. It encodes CASSRGTVSTDTQYF.

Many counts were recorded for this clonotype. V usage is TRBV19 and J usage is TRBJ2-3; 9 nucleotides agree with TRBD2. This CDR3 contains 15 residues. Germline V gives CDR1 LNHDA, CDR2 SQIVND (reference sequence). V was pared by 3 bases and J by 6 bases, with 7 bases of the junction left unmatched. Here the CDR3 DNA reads TGTGCCAGTAGTATGGGACTAGCAGTGGCGGATACGCAGTATTTT. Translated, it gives CASSMGLAVADTQYF.

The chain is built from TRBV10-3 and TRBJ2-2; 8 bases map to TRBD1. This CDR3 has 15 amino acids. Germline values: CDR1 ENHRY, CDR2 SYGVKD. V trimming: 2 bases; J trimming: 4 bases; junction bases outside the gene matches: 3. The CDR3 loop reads CAISEGQGFTGELFF. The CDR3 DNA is TGTGCCATCAGTGAGGGACAGGGTTTCACCGGGGAGCTGTTTTTT.

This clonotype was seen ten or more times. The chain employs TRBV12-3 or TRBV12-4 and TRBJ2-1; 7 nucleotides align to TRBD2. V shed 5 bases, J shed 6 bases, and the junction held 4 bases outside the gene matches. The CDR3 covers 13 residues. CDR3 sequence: CASSSGASNEQFF. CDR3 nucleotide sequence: TGTGCCAGCAGTAGCGGGGCCTCCAATGAGCAGTTCTTC.

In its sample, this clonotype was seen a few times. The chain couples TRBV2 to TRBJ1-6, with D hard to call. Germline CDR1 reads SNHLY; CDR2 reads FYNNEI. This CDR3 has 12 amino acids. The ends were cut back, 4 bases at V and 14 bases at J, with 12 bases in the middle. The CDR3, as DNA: TGTGCCAGCAGTGTACAGACTGGGACCCTCCACTTT. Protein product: CASSVQTGTLHF.

As DNA, the CDR3 is TGTGCCAGCAGCGACGGGACTAGCGGGAGGGGCACAGATACGCAGTATTTT. Encoded protein: CASSDGTSGRGTDTQYF. V is TRBV12-3 or TRBV12-4 and J is TRBJ2-3; the match to TRBD2 covers 16 bases. This CDR3 has 17 amino acids. Germline trimming cut 6 bases from V and 1 base from J; bases unmatched to any gene: 4.

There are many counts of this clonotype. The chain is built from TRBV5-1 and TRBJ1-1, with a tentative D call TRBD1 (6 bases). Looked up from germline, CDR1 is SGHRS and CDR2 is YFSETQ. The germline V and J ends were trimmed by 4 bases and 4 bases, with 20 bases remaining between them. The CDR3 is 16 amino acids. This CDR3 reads CASSLQGIGMGTEAFF. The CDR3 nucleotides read TGCGCCAGCAGCCTACAGGGTATAGGGATGGGCACTGAAGCTTTCTTT.

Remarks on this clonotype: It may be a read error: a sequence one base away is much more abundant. The CDR3 here is CASSFGFRDTQYF. CDR3 coding DNA: TGTGCCAGCAGTTTTGGCTTCCGCGATACGCAGTATTTT. The chain combines TRBV12-3 or TRBV12-4 with TRBJ2-3; D unresolved. V gave up 3 bases and J gave up 6 bases, with 10 bases separating them. The CDR3 consists of 13 residues.

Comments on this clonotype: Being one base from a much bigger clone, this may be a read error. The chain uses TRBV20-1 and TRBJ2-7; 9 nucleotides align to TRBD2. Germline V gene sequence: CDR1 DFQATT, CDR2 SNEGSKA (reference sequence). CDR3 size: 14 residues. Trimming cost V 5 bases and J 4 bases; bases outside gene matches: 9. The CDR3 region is CSAASSSGIYEQYF. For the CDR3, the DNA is TGCAGTGCTGCATCATCTAGCGGGATTTACGAGCAGTACTTC.

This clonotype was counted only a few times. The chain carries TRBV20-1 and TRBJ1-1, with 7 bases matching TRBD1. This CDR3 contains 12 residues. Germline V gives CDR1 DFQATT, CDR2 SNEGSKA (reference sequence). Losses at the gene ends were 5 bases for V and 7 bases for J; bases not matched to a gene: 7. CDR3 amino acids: CSAGMTGFEAFF. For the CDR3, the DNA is TGCAGTGCTGGGATGACAGGGTTTGAAGCTTTCTTT.

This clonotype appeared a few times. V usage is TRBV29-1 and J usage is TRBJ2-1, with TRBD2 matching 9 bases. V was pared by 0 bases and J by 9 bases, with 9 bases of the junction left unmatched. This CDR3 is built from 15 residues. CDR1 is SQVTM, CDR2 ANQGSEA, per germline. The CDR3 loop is CSVEDLASGKREQFF. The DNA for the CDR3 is TGCAGCGTTGAAGATTTGGCTAGCGGGAAACGTGAGCAGTTCTTC.

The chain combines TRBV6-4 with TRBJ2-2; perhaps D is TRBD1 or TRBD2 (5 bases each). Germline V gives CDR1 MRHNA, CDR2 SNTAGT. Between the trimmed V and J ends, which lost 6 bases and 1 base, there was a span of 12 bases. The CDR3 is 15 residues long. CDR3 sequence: CASSPGPLNTGELFF. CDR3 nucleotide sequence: TGTGCCAGCAGCCCGGGGCCGTTGAACACCGGGGAGCTGTTTTTT.

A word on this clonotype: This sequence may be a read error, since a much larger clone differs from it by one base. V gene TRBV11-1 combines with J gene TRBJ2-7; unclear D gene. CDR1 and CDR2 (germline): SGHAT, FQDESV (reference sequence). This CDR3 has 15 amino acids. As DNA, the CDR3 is TGTGCCAGCAGCTTAGCCCAGGCGAGGCCCTACAAGCAGTACTTC. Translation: CASSLAQARPYKQYF.

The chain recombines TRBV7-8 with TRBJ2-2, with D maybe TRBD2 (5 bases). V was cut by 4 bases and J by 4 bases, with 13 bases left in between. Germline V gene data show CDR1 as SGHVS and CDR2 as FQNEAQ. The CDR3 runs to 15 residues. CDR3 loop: CASSSRPAATGELFF. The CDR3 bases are TGTGCCAGCAGCTCCCGGCCAGCGGCCACCGGGGAGCTGTTTTTT.

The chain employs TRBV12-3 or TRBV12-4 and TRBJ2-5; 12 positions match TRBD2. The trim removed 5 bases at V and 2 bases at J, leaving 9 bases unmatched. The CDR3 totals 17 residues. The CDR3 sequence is CASSLRRTSGKQETQYF. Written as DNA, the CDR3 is TGTGCCAGCAGTCTGAGGCGGACTAGCGGGAAACAAGAGACCCAGTACTTC.

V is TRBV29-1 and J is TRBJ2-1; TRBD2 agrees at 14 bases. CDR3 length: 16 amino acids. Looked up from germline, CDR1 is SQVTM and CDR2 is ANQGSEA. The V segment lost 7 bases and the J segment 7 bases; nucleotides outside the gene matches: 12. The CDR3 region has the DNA TGCAGCGCCTCCGGGACTAGCGGGAGAAAGCTGAATGAGCAGTTCTTC. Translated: CSASGTSGRKLNEQFF.